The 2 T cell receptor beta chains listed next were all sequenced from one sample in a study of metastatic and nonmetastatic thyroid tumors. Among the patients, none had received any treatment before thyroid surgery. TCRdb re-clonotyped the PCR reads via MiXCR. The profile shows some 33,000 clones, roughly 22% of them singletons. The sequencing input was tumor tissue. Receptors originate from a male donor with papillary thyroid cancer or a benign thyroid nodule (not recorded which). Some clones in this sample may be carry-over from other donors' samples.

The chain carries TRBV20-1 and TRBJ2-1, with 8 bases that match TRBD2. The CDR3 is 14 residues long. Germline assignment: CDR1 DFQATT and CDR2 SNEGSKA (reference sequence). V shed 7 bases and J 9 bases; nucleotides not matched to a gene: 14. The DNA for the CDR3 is TGCAGTGATAGGGGACTAGGGGGAGGCGGTGAGCAGTTCTTC. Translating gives CSDRGLGGGGEQFF.

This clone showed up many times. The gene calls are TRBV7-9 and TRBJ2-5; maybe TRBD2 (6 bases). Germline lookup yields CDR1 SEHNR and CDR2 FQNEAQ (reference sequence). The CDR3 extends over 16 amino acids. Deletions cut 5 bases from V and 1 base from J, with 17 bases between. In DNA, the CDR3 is TGTGCCAGCAGCGGCCTACTAGCTGGGGGCCAAGAGACCCAGTACTTC. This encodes CASSGLLAGGQETQYF.